This TCR beta chain was identified during a study of T cell responses to AZD1222 COVID-19 vaccine. V was pared by 5 bases and J by 4 bases, with 7 bases of the junction left unmatched. Germline V gene lookup returns CDR1 SGHTA and CDR2 FQGTGA. The CDR3 consists of 14 residues. In regard to this clone: Its antigen is not known.

Study-level results: Donors in the cohort were predominantly white British and more often female, and clonal diversity was possibly underestimated. Spike-specific TCR repertoires showed rising breadth and depth after two AZD1222 doses. The span of vaccine-associated CD4 TCRs extended across spike, with dominance at 160-218 and 743-854.

Whether given at about 4 or about 12 weeks, second doses were pooled. Measured with immunoSEQ multiplex PCR; TCRdb has only the in-frame clones, and not every one. Here the sample spans about 140,000 clones, more than 85% being singletons. J is TRBJ1-1 and V is TRBV7-3; 7 positions match TRBD1. Sequenced material: peripheral blood, taken 28 days after the second AZD1222 dose. The TCR was taken from an adult who received the AZD1222 COVID-19 vaccine. CDR3 amino acids: CASSPSQGSTEAFF. The CDR3 coding sequence is TGTGCCAGCAGCCCCTCACAGGGGAGCACTGAAGCTTTCTTT.